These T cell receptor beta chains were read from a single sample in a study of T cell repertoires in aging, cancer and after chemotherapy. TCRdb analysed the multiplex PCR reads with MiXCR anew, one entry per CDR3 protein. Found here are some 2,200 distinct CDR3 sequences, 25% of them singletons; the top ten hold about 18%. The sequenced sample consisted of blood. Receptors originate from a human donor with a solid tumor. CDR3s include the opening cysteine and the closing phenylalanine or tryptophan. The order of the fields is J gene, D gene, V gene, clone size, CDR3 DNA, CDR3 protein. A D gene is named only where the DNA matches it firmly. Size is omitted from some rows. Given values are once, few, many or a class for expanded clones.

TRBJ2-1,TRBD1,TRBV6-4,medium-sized,TGTGCCAGCAGTGACGGGACAGGGGGAAATGAGCAGTTCTTC,CASSDGTGGNEQFF
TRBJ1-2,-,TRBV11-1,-,TGTGCCAGCAGTTTAAGGGCGGCCTATGGCTACACCTTC,CASSLRAAYGYTF
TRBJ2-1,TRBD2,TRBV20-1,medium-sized,TGCAGTGCTAGAGATCTTGAGCGGGATTTAAATGAGCAGTTCTTC,CSARDLERDLNEQFF
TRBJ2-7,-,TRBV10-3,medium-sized,TGTGCCACCGGGACGGACCCCTACGAGCAGTACTTC,CATGTDPYEQYF
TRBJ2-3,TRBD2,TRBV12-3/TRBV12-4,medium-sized,TGTGCCAGCAGTTATCGGGGGGCGGGAGGGCCGGCAGATACGCAGTATTTT,CASSYRGAGGPADTQYF
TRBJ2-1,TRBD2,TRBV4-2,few,TGTGCCAGCAGCCAACCCGCCGGACTAGCGGGGGGGCATGAGCAGTTCTTC,CASSQPAGLAGGHEQFF
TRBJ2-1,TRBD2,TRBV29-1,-,TGCAGCGTTGAACTAGCGGGGTGGGACTACAATGAGCAGTTCTTC,CSVELAGWDYNEQFF
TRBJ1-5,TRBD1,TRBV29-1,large,TGCAGCGTGGGGGGGACAGGGAACAATCAGCCCCAGCATTTT,CSVGGTGNNQPQHF
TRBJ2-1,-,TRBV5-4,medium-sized,TGTGCCAGCAGCTTTCTAGCGGGACAGGATGAGCAGTTCTTC,CASSFLAGQDEQFF
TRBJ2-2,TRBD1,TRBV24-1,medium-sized,TGTGCCACCAGTGATTTGGCGGGACAGGGGGCCGGGGAGCTGTTTTTT,CATSDLAGQGAGELFF
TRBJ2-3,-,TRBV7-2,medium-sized,TGTGCCAGCAGCTTCATCCGATCCGCAGATACGCAGTATTTT,CASSFIRSADTQYF
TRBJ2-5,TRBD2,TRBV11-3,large,TGTGCCAGCAGCCTAGGTCTGGCGGGAGGTGGAGAGACCCAGTACTTC,CASSLGLAGGGETQYF
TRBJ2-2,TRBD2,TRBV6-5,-,TGTGCCAGCAGTGAACTAGCGGGAGGGCCGTTGGGCACCGGGGAGCTGTTTTTT,CASSELAGGPLGTGELFF
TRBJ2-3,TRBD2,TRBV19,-,TGTGCCAGTAGTATTACTAGCGGGAGCACAGATACGCAGTATTTT,CASSITSGSTDTQYF
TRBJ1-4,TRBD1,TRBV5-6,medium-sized,TGTGCCAGCAGCCCGGGGGTCGGACAGGTTAATGAAAAACTGTTTTTT,CASSPGVGQVNEKLFF
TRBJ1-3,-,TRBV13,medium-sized,TGTGCCAGCAGCTTAGCCAGGTCTGGAAACACCATATATTTT,CASSLARSGNTIYF
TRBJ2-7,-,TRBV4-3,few,TGTGCCAGCAGCCAAGAACCGGACAGCTCCTACGAGCAGTACTTC,CASSQEPDSSYEQYF
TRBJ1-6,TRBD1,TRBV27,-,TGTGCCAGCATCCTAAGTGAGGGGACAGGGTCATATTCACCCCTCCACTTT,CASILSEGTGSYSPLHF
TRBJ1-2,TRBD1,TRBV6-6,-,TGTGCCAGCAGTGAAGGGGCAGGGGGCTCGAATGGCTACACCTTC,CASSEGAGGSNGYTF
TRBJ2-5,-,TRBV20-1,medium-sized,TGCAGTGCAGGGGAGGTTGCCCAAGAGACCCAGTACTTC,CSAGEVAQETQYF
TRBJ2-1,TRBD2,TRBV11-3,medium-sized,TGTGCCAGCAGCTGGACTAGTCCCGAGCAGTTCTTC,CASSWTSPEQFF
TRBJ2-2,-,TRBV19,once,TGTGCCAGTAGTATTTTACTAGCGGGACAGGGGGCCGGGGAGCTGTTTTTT,CASSILLAGQGAGELFF
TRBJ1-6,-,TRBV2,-,TGTGCCAGCAGTGAAGGTGACAGGAATTCACCCCTCCACTTT,CASSEGDRNSPLHF
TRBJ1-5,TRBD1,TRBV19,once,TGTGCCAGTAGTGTCCATACAGGGGGCGGGCAGCCCCAGCATTTT,CASSVHTGGGQPQHF
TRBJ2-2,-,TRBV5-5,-,TGCGCCAGCAGTTGGAGGGACTCTCTCACCGGGGAGCTGTTTTTT,CASSWRDSLTGELFF
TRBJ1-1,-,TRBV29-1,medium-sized,TGCAGCGTTGAGTCCGAAGTAACGAACACTGAAGCTTTCTTT,CSVESEVTNTEAFF
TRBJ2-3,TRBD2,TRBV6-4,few,TGTGCCAGCAGTGACGGGACTAGCGGCACAGATACGCAGTATTTT,CASSDGTSGTDTQYF
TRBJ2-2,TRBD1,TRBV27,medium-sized,TGTGCCAGCAGACTACTCCGGGACAGTGGCGGGGAGCTGTTTTTT,CASRLLRDSGGELFF
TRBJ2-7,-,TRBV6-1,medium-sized,TGTGCCAGCAGTGAACCCGGGACGGTCTACGAGCAGTACTTC,CASSEPGTVYEQYF
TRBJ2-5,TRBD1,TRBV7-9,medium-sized,TGTGCCAGCACCCCACCTAGGACAGGGGTGGAGACCCAGTACTTC,CASTPPRTGVETQYF
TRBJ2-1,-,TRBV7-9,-,TGTGCCAGCAGCTTAGCGCAGACGGTCAATGAGCAGTTCTTC,CASSLAQTVNEQFF
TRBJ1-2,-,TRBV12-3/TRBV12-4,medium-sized,TGTGCCAGCAGTTCATCGAACTATGGCTACACCTTC,CASSSSNYGYTF
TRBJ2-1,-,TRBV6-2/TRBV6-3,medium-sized,TGTGCCAGCAGTTACCGGCGTGAGCAGTTCTTC,CASSYRREQFF
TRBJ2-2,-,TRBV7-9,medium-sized,TGTGCCAGCAGCTTACCCCAAGCAGCACCCAGTGGGGAGCTGTTTTTT,CASSLPQAAPSGELFF
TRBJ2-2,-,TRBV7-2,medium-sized,TGTGCCAGCAGCTTAGGTTTCACCACCGGGGAGCTGTTTTTT,CASSLGFTTGELFF
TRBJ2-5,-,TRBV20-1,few,TGCAGTGCTAGTGGCGCGGTTGATGAGACCCAGTACTTC,CSASGAVDETQYF
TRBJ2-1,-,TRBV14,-,TGTGCCAGCAGCCATCTGATAAATGAGCAGTTCTTC,CASSHLINEQFF
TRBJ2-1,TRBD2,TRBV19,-,TGTGCCAGTAGTAGCGGGACTAGCGGGAGGGCTGAGCAGTTCTTC,CASSSGTSGRAEQFF
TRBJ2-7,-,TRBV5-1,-,TGCGCCAGCAGGGGCTCCGGCGAGCAGTACTTC,CASRGSGEQYF
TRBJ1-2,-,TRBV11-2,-,TGTGCCAGCAGCTTAGATACGGGACACAACTATGGCTACACCTTC,CASSLDTGHNYGYTF
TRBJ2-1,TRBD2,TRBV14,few,TGTGCCAGCAGCCGACGGACTAGCGGTCTAGAAAGGCAGTTCTTC,CASSRRTSGLERQFF
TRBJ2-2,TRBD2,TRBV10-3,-,TGTGCCATCAGTGGTAGGGCTAGCGGGAGGGCCGGGGAGCTGTTTTTT,CAISGRASGRAGELFF
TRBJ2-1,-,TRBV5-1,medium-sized,TGCGCCAGCAGCGGTGGGGGCTCCTACAATGAGCAGTTCTTC,CASSGGGSYNEQFF
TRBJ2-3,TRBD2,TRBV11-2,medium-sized,TGTGCCAGCAGCTTAGCGACTAGCGGGGGGGTGACAGATACGCAGTATTTT,CASSLATSGGVTDTQYF
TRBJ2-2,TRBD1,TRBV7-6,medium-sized,TGTGCCAGCAGCCCCAGACAGGGGGCGACCGGGGAGCTGTTTTTT,CASSPRQGATGELFF
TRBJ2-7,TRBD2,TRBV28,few,TGTGCCAGCAGGCGAGCGGGGGACTCCTACGAGCAGTACTTC,CASRRAGDSYEQYF